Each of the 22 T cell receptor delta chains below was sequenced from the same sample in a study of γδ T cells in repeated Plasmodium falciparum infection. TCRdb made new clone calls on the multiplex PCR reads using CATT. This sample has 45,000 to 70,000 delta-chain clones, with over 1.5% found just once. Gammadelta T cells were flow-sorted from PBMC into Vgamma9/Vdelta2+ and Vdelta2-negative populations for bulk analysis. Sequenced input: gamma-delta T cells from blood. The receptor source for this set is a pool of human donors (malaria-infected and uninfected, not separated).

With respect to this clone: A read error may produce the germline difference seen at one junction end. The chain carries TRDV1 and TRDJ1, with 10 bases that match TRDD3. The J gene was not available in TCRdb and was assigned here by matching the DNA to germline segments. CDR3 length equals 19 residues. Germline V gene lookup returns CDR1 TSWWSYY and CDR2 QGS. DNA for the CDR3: TGTGCCCTTGGGGAACCCCTTACTGATTTACTGGGGGATACCGATAAACTCATCTTT. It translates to CALGEPLTDLLGDTDKLIF.

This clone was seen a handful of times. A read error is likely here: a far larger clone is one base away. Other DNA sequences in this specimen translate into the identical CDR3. In nucleotides, the CDR3 is TGTGCTTGTGACACTGCTATTACTGGGGGATACATGTACACCGATAAACTCATCTTT. This gives the protein CACDTAITGGYMYTDKLIF. V gene TRDV2 combines with J gene TRDJ1; 12 nucleotides match TRDD3. TCRdb supplies no J gene; here it was assigned by aligning the nucleotide sequence to germline. CDR1 and CDR2 (germline): GEAIGNYY, EKD. CDR3 size: 19 residues.

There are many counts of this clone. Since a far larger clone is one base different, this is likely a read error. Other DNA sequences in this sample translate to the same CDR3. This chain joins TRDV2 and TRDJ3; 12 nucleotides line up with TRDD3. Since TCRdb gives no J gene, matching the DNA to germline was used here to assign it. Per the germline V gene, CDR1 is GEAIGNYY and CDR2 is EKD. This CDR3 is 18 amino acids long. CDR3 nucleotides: TGTGCCTGTGACACCGTACTGGGGGATACCTGGGACACCCGGCAGATGTTTTTC. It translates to CACDTVLGDTWDTRQMFF.

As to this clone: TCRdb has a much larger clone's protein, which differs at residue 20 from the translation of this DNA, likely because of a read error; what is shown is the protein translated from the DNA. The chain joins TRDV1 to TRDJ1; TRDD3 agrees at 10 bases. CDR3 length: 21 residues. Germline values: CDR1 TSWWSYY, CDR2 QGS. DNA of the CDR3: TGTGCTCTTGGGGAATGCCACCTAGACCGCGGGGGATACGGGTACACCGATAAACTCACCTTT. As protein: CALGECHLDRGGYGYTDKLTF.

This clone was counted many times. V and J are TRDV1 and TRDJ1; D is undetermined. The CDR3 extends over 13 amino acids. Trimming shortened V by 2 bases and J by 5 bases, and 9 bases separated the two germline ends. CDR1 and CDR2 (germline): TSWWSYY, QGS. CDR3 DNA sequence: TGTGCTCTTGGGGAAGCCGTCTGGGATAAACTCATCTTT. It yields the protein CALGEAVWDKLIF.

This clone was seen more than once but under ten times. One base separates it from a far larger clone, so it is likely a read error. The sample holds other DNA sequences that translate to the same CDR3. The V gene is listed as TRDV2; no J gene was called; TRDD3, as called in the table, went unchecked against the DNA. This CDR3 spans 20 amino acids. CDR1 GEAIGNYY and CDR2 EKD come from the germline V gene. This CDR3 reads CACGMLLLGVPRGNNDKLIF. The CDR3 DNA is TGTGCCTGTGGGATGCTGTTACTGGGGGTCCCAAGGGGAAACAACGATAAACTCATCTTC.

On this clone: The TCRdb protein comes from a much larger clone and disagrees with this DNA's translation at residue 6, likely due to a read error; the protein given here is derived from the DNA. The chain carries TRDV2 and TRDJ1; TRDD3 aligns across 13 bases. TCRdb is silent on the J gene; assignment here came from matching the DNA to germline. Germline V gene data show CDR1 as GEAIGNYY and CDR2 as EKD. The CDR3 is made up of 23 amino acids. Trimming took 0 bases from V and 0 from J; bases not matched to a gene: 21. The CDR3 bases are TGTGCCTGTGACACCGTGTTCTCCAAACTGGGGGATACGCGCCAAACGTACACCGATAAACTCATCTTT. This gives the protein CACDTVFSKLGDTRQTYTDKLIF.

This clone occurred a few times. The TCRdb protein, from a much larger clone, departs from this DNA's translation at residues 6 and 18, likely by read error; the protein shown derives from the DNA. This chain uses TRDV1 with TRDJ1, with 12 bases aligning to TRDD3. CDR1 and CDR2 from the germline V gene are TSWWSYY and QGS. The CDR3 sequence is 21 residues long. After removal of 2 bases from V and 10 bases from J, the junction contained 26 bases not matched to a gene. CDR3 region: CALGEALKFTGYWGILGRLIF. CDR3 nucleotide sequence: TGTGCTCTTGGGGAAGCCTTAAAATTCACGGGATACTGGGGGATACTGGGGAGACTCATCTTT.

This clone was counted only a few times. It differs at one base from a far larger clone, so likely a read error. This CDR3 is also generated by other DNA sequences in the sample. The CDR3 coding sequence is TGTGCTCTTGGGGAGCTAAAGTCCCTGCACCGGTACTGGGGGATACAGGGGGAGGATAAACTCATCTTT. It yields the protein CALGELKSLHRYWGIQGEDKLIF. This chain uses TRDV1 with TRDJ1; 12 nucleotides align to TRDD3. The CDR3 runs to 23 residues. V shed 3 bases and J 5 bases; nucleotides not matched to a gene: 28. Germline loops: CDR1 TSWWSYY, CDR2 QGS.

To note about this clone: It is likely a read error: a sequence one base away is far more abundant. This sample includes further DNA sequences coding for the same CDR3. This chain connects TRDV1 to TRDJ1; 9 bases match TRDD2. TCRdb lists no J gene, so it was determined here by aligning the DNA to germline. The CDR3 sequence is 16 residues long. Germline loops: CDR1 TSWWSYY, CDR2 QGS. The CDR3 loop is CALLPTPSPYTDKLIF. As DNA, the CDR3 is TGCGCTCTCCTTCCTACCCCATCCCCTTACACCGATAAACTCATCTTT.

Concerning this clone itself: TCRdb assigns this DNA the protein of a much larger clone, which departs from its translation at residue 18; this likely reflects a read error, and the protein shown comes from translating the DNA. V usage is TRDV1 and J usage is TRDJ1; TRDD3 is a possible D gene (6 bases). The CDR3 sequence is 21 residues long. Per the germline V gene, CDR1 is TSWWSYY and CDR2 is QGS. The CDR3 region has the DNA TGTGCTCTTGGGGAATTTAGCCCAGCACACCGGGGATTCAGATTCACCGATAGACTCATCTTT. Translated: CALGEFSPAHRGFRFTDRLIF.

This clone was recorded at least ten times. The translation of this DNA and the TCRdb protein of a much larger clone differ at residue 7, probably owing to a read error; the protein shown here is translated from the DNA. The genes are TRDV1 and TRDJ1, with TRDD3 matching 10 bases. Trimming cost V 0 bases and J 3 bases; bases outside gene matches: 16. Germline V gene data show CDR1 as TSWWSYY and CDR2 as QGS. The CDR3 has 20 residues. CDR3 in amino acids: CALGELAFWNYWGIPDKLIF. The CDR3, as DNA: TGTGCTCTTGGGGAACTAGCCTTCTGGAACTACTGGGGGATCCCCGATAAACTCATCTTT.

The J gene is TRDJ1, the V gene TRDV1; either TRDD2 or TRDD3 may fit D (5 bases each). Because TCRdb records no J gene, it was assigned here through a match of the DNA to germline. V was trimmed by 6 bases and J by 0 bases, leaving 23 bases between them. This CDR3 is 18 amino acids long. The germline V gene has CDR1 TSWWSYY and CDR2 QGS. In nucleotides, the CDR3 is TGTGCTCTTGGTGGCCTACTACGGGGACGATATTACACCGATAAACTCATCTTT. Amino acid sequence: CALGGLLRGRYYTDKLIF.

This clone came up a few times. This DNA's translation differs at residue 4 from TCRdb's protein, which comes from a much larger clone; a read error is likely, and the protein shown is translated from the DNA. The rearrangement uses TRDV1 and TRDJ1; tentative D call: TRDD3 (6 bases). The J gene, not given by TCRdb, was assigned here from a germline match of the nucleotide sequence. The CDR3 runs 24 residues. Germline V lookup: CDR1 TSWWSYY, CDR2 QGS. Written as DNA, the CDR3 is TGTGCTCTTAGGGAACGGTCCTTCTCAAGATCCTGGGCTGGGGCCTCACTAAAAACCGATAAACTCATCTTT. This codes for CALRERSFSRSWAGASLKTDKLIF.

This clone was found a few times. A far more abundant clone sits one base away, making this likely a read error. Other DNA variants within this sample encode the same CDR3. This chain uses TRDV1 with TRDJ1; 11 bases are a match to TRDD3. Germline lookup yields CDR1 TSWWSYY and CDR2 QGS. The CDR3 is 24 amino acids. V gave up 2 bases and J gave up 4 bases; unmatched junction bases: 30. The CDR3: CALGELKSPPWGGGYALLGDKLIF. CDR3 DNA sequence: TGTGCTCTTGGGGAATTAAAAAGTCCTCCCTGGGGTGGGGGATACGCCTTATTGGGCGATAAACTCATCTTT.

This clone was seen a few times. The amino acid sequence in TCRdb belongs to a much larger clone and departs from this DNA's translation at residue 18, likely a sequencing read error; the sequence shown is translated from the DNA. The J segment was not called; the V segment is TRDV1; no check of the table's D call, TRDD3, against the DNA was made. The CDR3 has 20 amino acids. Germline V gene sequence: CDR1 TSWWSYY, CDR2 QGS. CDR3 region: CALILPTGDWGFYYTDKPIF. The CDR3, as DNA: TGTGCTCTCATTCTTCCTACCGGTGACTGGGGGTTTTACTACACCGATAAACCCATCTTT.

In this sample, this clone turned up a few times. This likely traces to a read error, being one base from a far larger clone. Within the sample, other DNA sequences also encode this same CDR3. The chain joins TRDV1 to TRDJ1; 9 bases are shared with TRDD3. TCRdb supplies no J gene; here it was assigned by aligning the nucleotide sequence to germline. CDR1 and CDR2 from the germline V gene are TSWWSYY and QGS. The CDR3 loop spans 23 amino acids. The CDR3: CALGERVSSIPPWGYAGTDKLIF. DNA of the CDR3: TGTGCTCTCGGGGAACGAGTTTCCTCAATCCCGCCCTGGGGATACGCGGGCACCGATAAACTCATCTTT.

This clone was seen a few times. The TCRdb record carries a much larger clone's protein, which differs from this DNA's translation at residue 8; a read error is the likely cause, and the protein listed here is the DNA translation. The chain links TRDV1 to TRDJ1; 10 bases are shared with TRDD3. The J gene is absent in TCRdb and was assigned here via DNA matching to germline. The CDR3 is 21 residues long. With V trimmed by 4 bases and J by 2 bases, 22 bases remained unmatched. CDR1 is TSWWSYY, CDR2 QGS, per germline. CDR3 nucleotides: TGTGCTCTTGGGGCCCATTCCCACGTTGGTGGGGGATACTCAGAAACCGATAAACTCATCTTT. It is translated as CALGAHSHVGGGYSETDKLIF.

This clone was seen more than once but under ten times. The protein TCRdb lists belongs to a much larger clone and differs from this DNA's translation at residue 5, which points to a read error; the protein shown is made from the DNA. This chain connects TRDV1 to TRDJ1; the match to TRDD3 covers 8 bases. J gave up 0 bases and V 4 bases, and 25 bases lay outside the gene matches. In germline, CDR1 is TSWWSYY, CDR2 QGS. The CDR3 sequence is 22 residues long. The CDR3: CALGGLRPILGDTRTNTDKLIF. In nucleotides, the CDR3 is TGTGCTCTTGGGGGACTAAGACCCATTCTGGGGGACACCCGTACTAACACCGATAAACTCATCTTT.

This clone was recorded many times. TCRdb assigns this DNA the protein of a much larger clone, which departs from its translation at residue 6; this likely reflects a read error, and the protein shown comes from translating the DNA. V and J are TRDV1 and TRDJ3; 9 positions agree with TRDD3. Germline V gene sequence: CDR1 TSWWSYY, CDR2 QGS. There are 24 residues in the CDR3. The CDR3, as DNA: TGTGCTCTTGGGCCCAGCCCCTTCATACGAACTGGGGGACTGTACTCCTGGGACACCCGACAGATATTTTTC. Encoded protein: CALGPSPFIRTGGLYSWDTRQIFF.

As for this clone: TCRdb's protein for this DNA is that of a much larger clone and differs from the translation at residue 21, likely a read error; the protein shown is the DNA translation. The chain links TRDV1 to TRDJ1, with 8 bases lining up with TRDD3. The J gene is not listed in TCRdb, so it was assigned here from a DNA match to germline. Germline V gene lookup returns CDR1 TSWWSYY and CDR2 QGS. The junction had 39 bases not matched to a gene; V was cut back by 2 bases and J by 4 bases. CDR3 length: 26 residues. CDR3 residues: CALGEAKGLLGTQTILGAVNIDKLIF. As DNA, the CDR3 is TGTGCTCTTGGGGAAGCTAAAGGTCTCCTGGGTACACAGACGATACTGGGGGCTGTTAACATCGATAAACTCATCTTT.

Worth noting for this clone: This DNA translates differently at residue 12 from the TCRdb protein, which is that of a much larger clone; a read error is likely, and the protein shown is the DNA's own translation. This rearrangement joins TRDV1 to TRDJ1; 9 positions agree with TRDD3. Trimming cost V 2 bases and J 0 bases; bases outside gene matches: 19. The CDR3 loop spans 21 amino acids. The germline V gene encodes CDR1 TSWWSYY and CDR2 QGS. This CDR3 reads CALGESLPYWGTPPNTDKLIF. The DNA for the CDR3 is TGTGCTCTTGGGGAATCCCTCCCTTACTGGGGGACCCCTCCTAACACCGATAAACTCATCTTT.